Reported below is one T cell receptor beta chain. The sample comes from a study of blood T cell repertoires in COVID-19. Looking at the study overall: COVID-19 samples from acute and convalescent phases originated in the United States, Italy and Spain. Sources were T cells, B-cell-depleted T cells, or PBMCs; the material itself was cDNA or gDNA.

The V end lost 2 bases, the J end lost 2 bases, and 17 bases lay between the germline ends. This CDR3 is 16 amino acids long. Germline values: CDR1 SGDLS, CDR2 YYNGEE. Original methodology: Amplified reference gene primers provided the basis for estimating nucleated cell counts. Sequenced by immunoSEQ multiplex PCR; TCRdb stores in-frame clones only, minus some. That table is the source of V, J and clone size, and D and trimming were worked out from the DNA. Counted here are roughly 170,000 clones, more than 70% occurring once; the ten biggest clones make up 15% to 20%. The study assigned cohorts using participant-reported clinical history.

Specimen: PBMCs or T cells enriched from blood (not recorded which). The TCR sequence derives from a man between 60 and 75 years old who had recovered from COVID-19. V gene TRBV9 combines with J gene TRBJ2-7, with D possibly matching TRBD1 (5 bases). The CDR3 DNA reads TGTGCCAGCAGCGTGGTGCCGGAAGGGGAAACCTACGAGCAGTACTTC. Translation gives CASSVVPEGETYEQYF.